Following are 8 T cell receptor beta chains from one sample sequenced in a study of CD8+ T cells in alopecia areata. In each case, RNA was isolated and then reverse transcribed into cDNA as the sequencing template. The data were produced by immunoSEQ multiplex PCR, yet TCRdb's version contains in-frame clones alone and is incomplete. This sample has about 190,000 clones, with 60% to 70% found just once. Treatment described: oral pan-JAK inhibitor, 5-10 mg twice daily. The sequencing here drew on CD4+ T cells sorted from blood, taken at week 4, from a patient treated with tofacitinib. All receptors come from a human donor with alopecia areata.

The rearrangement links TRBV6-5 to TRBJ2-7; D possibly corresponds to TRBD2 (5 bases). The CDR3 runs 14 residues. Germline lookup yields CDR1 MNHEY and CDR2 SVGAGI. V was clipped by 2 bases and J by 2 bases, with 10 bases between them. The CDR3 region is CASSYERPPYEQYF. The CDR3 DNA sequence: TGTGCCAGCAGTTACGAGCGGCCGCCCTACGAGCAGTACTTC.

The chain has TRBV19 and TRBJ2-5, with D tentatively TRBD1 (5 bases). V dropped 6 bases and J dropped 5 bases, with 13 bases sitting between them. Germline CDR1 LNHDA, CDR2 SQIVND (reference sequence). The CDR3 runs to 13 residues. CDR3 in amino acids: CASSMTSGETQYF. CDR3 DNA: TGTGCCAGTAGCATGACGTCAGGGGAGACCCAGTACTTC.

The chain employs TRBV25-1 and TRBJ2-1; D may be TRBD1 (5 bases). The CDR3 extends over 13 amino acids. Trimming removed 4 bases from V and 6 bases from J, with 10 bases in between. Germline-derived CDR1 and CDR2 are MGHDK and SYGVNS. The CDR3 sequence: CASSGHGANEQFF. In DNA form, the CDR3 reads TGTGCCAGCAGTGGCCATGGGGCCAATGAGCAGTTCTTC.

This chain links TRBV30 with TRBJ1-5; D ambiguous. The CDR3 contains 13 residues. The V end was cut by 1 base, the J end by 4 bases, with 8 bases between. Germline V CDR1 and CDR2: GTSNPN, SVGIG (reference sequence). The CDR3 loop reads CAWSGQINQPQHF. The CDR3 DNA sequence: TGTGCCTGGAGTGGACAAATAAATCAGCCCCAGCATTTT.

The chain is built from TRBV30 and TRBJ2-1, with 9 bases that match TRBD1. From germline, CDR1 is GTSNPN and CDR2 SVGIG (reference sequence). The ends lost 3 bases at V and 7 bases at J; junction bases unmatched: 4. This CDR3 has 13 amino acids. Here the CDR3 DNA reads TGTGCCTGGAGAATGACAGGGGGTAATGAGCAGTTCTTC. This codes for CAWRMTGGNEQFF.

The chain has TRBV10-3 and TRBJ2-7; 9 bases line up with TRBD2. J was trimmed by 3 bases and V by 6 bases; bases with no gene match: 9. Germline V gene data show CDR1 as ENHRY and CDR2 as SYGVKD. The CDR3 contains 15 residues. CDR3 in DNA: TGTGCCATCAGCCAAATAGCGGGAGCAAACTACGAGCAGTACTTC. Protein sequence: CAISQIAGANYEQYF.

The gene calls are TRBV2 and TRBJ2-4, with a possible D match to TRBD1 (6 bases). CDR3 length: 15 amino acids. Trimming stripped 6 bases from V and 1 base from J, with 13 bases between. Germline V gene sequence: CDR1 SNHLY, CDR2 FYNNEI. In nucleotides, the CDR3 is TGTGCCAGCAGGAAGGAACAGGGTGCCAAAAACATTCAGTACTTC. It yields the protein CASRKEQGAKNIQYF. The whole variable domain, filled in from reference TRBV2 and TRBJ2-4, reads EPEVTQTPSHQVTQMGQEVILRCVPISNHLYFYWYRQILGQKVEFLVSFYNNEISEKSEIFDDQFSVERPDGSNFTLKIRSTKLEDSAMYFCASRKEQGAKNIQYFGAGTRLSVL.

CDR3 region: CASSSRGTYNEQFF. Written as DNA, the CDR3 is TGTGCCAGCAGCTCCCGCGGGACCTACAATGAGCAGTTCTTC. The chain has TRBV7-2 and TRBJ2-1, with D perhaps TRBD2 (6 bases). The ends were cut back, 4 bases at V and 2 bases at J, with 9 bases in the middle. CDR1 and CDR2 from the germline V gene are SGHTA and FQGNSA. The CDR3 has 14 residues.